This T cell receptor (beta chain) is from a study of beta chain features in type 1 diabetes (dated by TCRdb to the late 2010s). In the study overall: Patients and healthy donors did not differ in mean age, gender distribution, total cell number or subset yield. A total of 100 million to 140 million sorted cells were examined across all samples, and the number of cells per subset was strongly correlated with RNA yield. The study compared TCRB repertoires of sorted circulating CD4+ T cell subsets between recently diagnosed type 1 diabetes patients and matched healthy donors. Naive and central memory subsets were obtained from all 30 or so donors, but regulatory and stem cell-like memory subsets were isolated from only 8 patients and about 8 healthy donors.

A few counts support this clone. Its antigen is not yet known. No much larger clone is present one base from it, and per-base qualities are unavailable. Each donor gave one peripheral blood draw, averaging roughly 120 mL, which was collected into heparinised tubes. A BD FACSAria II was used to sort naive, central memory, regulatory and stem cell-like memory CD4+ T cells with a panel that included CD45RO, CCR7, CD25, CD127, CD95 and CD27. A purity above 95% was achieved for all sorted populations. PBMCs were isolated immediately by Lymphoprep density gradient centrifugation and stained directly without culture. To minimize batch effects, samples were stained and sorted in pairs, one healthy donor with one patient per experiment. The entire isolated RNA was reverse transcribed using the High Capacity cDNA Reverse Transcription Kit, and thus expressed TCRB transcripts were sequenced. Deep immunoSEQ sequencing was applied to naive, central memory and regulatory T cell samples, giving an average of around 4 million total reads per sample. After sorted cells were lysed in RLT buffer, RNA was extracted with DNase-treated RNeasy Micro or Mini kits, with the choice depending on cell number. Each cell subset was processed on its own to prevent cross-contamination, while patient and healthy donor samples were processed together. The immunoSEQ multiplex PCR was used to amplify TCRB sequences from cDNA, generating 87-bp fragments that spanned the CDR3 region. Sequencing of the amplicons was done on the Illumina HiSeq platform. The authors' pipeline ran thus. Synthetic template baselines were used to correct PCR bias computationally, reads within Hamming distance 2 were collapsed together, and singletons that could not be merged were discarded. Reads were aligned to IMGT to assign V, D and J genes, CDR3 length, and insertions or deletions at six rearrangement sites. Within each subset, clonotype counts were normalized to the number of sorted cells before true diversity and Gini coefficients were calculated with the tcR R package. The overlap coefficient, calculated on TCRB nucleotide sequences, was used to quantify repertoire sharing. TCRdb's version of the immuneACCESS table is confined to in-frame rearrangements and falls short of the full clone set. An unresolved V gene accounts for under half of the shortfall where checked; the remainder is of unknown origin. That table is the source of V, J and clone size, and D and trimming were worked out from the DNA. The table for this sample lists about 320,000 clones; around 15% of them were counted only once. Of the sample, 6.7% is held by the ten largest clones.

The full study reports these points: Type 1 diabetes patients showed a moderate but significant shortening of TCRB CDR3 length in all four CD4+ subsets. Patients with type 1 diabetes made fewer insertions and deleted more nucleotides at VDJ recombination sites, implying thymic rearrangement abnormalities. PCR may preferentially amplify shorter templates, but because patient and control samples were amplified and corrected together, any resulting skew would affect both groups equally. Because small numbers of individuals were included in the HLA sub-analyses, any influence of HLA type on TCRB rearrangement was left unresolved. Naive, central memory and regulatory TCRB repertoires appeared to be more similar among patients than among healthy donors. Because cDNA was sequenced instead of genomic DNA, activated cells with high expression could be over-represented, although the groups did not differ in activation or CD3 levels.

CDR1 and CDR2, looked up from the germline V gene, are MGHRA and YSYEKL. The CDR3 contains 13 residues, cysteine and phenylalanine counted. The only DNA kept is the CDR3, 39 bases in frame from the first base. Compared with germline, V lacks 1 base and J lacks 11 bases; bases without a gene match: 6. Sequencing was done on a sample of central memory CD4+ T cells from blood. Here the chain combines TRBV4-1 and TRBJ2-3; 7 central bases correspond to TRBD1. This clonotype was sampled from a man aged 30 to 45 in good health. The CDR3 reads as follows: CASSQVVQGQQYF. Here is the DNA: TGCGCCAGCAGCCAAGTTGTACAGGGGCAGCAGTATTTT.